One and the same sample provided the 16 T cell receptor beta chains below, sequenced in a study of T cell repertoires in cytomegalovirus infection (dated by TCRdb to between 2017 and 2020). TCRdb shows the sequencer as Illumina HiSeq 1500. TCRdb reworked the public reads: Q25 trimming with fastp, MiXCR clone assembly, productive beta chains retained. Rows matching on CDR3 protein sequence are summarized as one entry with the most common DNA and genes. In all, the sample holds about 250,000 distinct CDR3 sequences, and 15% to 20% of those were seen once. The ten largest clones take up approximately 51% of the sample. Material: CD8+ T cells from PBMCs. These receptors were collected from a human donor in good health (CMV status not recorded). Some clones in this sample may be carry-over from other donors' samples.

This clonotype was counted many times. The chain links TRBV7-2 to TRBJ1-4; D gene uncertain. The V and J ends lost 10 bases and 0 bases respectively, with 9 bases between them. This CDR3 contains 13 residues. Germline V gives CDR1 SGHTA, CDR2 FQGNSA. CDR3 sequence reads: CANPPATNEKLFF. As DNA, the CDR3 is TGTGCCAACCCGCCTGCAACTAATGAAAAACTGTTTTTT.

The rearrangement joins TRBV6-1 to TRBJ2-7; 9 bases line up with TRBD2. The CDR3 consists of 13 residues. Germline V gene sequence: CDR1 MNHNS, CDR2 SASEGT. Losses at the gene ends were 3 bases for V and 6 bases for J; bases not matched to a gene: 3. The CDR3 reads CASSEGLASEQYF. The CDR3 DNA reads as TGTGCCAGCAGTGAGGGACTAGCAAGCGAGCAGTACTTC.

This clonotype was seen more than once but under ten times. In DNA form, the CDR3 reads TGCGCCAGCAGCCGGACCGGCCCCAATCAGCCCCAGCATTTT. Protein product: CASSRTGPNQPQHF. This sequence joins TRBV5-1 and TRBJ1-5; D unresolved. Per germline, CDR1 SGHRS and CDR2 YFSETQ. Trimming took off 4 bases at V and 3 bases at J, with 11 bases between the two ends. CDR3 size: 14 residues.

V and J are TRBV2 and TRBJ2-3; a weak D match, TRBD1 (6 bases). CDR1 is SNHLY and CDR2 is FYNNEI in the germline V gene. There are 13 residues in the CDR3. The ends were cut back, 4 bases at V and 10 bases at J, with 15 bases in the middle. The CDR3 nucleotides are TGTGCCAGCAGTGTTGGTATACAGGGCCCGCAGTATTTT. Protein sequence: CASSVGIQGPQYF.

The chain has TRBV20-1 and TRBJ1-5, with a tentative D call TRBD1 (5 bases). V was cut by 3 bases and J by 0 bases, with 9 bases left in between. The CDR3 runs to 14 residues. CDR1 DFQATT and CDR2 SNEGSKA come from the germline V gene (reference sequence). For the CDR3, the DNA is TGCAGTGCTAGCAGGGACTATAGCAATCAGCCCCAGCATTTT. This gives the protein CSASRDYSNQPQHF.

V usage is TRBV20-1 and J usage is TRBJ2-7; possibly TRBD1 or TRBD2 for D (5 bases each). The V end lost 5 bases, the J end lost 2 bases, and 13 bases lay between the germline ends. Germline V gives CDR1 DFQATT, CDR2 SNEGSKA (reference sequence). The CDR3 runs 13 residues. CDR3 nucleotides: TGCAGTGCTCCCGGGACGGATACCTACGAGCAGTACTTC. Translated, it gives CSAPGTDTYEQYF.

This clonotype has just a few counts. CDR3 amino acids: CATSREWGATNEKLFF. CDR3 in DNA: TGTGCCACCAGCAGAGAGTGGGGTGCAACTAATGAAAAACTGTTTTTT. The chain links TRBV15 to TRBJ1-4; D remains ambiguous. V was shortened by 0 bases and J by 0 bases, with 8 bases between the two germline ends. Germline CDR1 is LNHNV and CDR2 is YYDKDF (reference sequence). The CDR3 loop spans 16 amino acids.

There are a few counts of this clonotype. This chain uses TRBV11-1 with TRBJ1-5; D is unclear. Germline V gene data show CDR1 as SGHAT and CDR2 as FQDESV (reference sequence). V lost 3 bases, J lost 4 bases, and 7 bases lay in between. CDR3 size: 13 residues. The CDR3 bases are TGTGCCAGCAGCTTGGCAGCTAATCAGCCCCAGCATTTT. Residues: CASSLAANQPQHF.

This clonotype was counted at least ten times. CDR3 nucleotides: TGTGCCAGCAGCCAAGATGTGGGGGTGATATCGGACACCTTTTCCTACGAGCAGTACTTC. Translation: CASSQDVGVISDTFSYEQYF. The J gene is TRBJ2-7, the V gene TRBV14; D is tentatively TRBD1 or TRBD2 (5 bases each). The CDR3 extends over 20 amino acids. CDR1 and CDR2 from the germline V gene are SGHDN and FVKESK. With 0 bases removed from V and 1 base from J, the gap between germline ends came to 25 bases.

The sample holds a few counts of this clonotype. V and J are TRBV27 and TRBJ1-4; perhaps TRBD1 as D (5 bases). This CDR3 contains 14 residues. The germline gives CDR1 MNHEY, CDR2 SMNVEV (reference sequence). The V and J ends lost 3 bases and 4 bases respectively, with 9 bases between them. CDR3 region: CASSLGGYNEKLFF. The CDR3 nucleotides are TGTGCCAGCAGTTTGGGGGGATATAATGAAAAACTGTTTTTT.

This clonotype was recorded a few times. DNA for the CDR3: TGCGCCAGCAGCCGGACAGGGGGCGCATACAATGAGCAGTTCTTC. It yields the protein CASSRTGGAYNEQFF. The chain has TRBV5-1 and TRBJ2-1, with 11 bases that match TRBD1. Germline V lookup: CDR1 SGHRS, CDR2 YFSETQ. This CDR3 comprises 15 residues. The J segment lost 4 bases and the V segment lost 4 bases, leaving 4 bases of the junction unmatched. Complete variable domain (other parts from reference TRBV5-1 and TRBJ2-1): KAGVTQTPRYLIKTRGQQVTLSCSPISGHRSVSWYQQTPGQGLQFLFEYFSETQRNKGNFPGRFSGRQFSNSRSEMNVSTLELGDSALYLCASSRTGGAYNEQFFGPGTRLTVL.

This clonotype was recorded at least ten times. This chain joins TRBV7-2 and TRBJ2-2; D gene ambiguous. The CDR3 loop spans 15 amino acids. Germline V gives CDR1 SGHTA, CDR2 FQGNSA. V was pared by 5 bases and J by 5 bases, with 15 bases between. DNA for the CDR3: TGTGCCAGCAGCACCAGGTCGTCGGTTACCGGGGAGCTGTTTTTT. Its translation is CASSTRSSVTGELFF.

This clonotype was picked up many times. J is TRBJ1-4 and V is TRBV7-8, with a weak D call TRBD1 (5 bases). The germline V gene encodes CDR1 SGHVS and CDR2 FQNEAQ. V gave up 2 bases and J gave up 5 bases, with 6 bases separating them. This CDR3 contains 13 residues. The CDR3 region has the DNA TGTGCCAGCAGCTTATCAGGGAATGAAAAACTGTTTTTT. Its protein product is CASSLSGNEKLFF.

The J gene is TRBJ2-5, the V gene TRBV12-3 or TRBV12-4; TRBD1 agrees at 8 bases. The CDR3 loop spans 15 amino acids. The J segment lost 5 bases and the V segment lost 4 bases, leaving 9 bases of the junction unmatched. The CDR3 is CASSSYRGSGETQYF. In nucleotides, the CDR3 is TGTGCCAGCAGTTCCTACAGGGGGTCCGGGGAGACCCAGTACTTC.

J is TRBJ2-2 and V is TRBV12-3 or TRBV12-4; TRBD2 aligns across 13 bases. The CDR3 has 16 amino acids. With 5 bases clipped from V and 7 bases from J, the junction kept 7 bases outside the gene matches. CDR3 in amino acids: CASSLLAGGPDGELFF. The CDR3 DNA reads as TGTGCCAGCAGTCTACTAGCGGGGGGGCCCGACGGGGAGCTGTTTTTT.

This clonotype occurred many times. This sequence joins TRBV7-9 and TRBJ2-7, with a weak D call TRBD2 (5 bases). The germline V gene has CDR1 SEHNR and CDR2 FQNEAQ (reference sequence). Trimming shortened V by 5 bases and J by 5 bases, and 22 bases separated the two germline ends. This CDR3 comprises 16 residues. The CDR3 spells CASSHTTGYFQHEQYF. In DNA, the CDR3 is TGTGCCAGCAGCCACACAACGGGGTACTTTCAGCACGAGCAGTACTTC.